Listed below are T cell receptor beta chains from one sample, sequenced in a study of blood T cell repertoires in COVID-19. The protocol was immunoSEQ multiplex PCR, while the TCRdb copy is restricted to in-frame clones and leaves out a portion. The repertoire has over 90,000 clones, around nine tenths of them found once; the top ten carry more than 1.5%. The sequencing sample was made of peripheral blood. The origin of the receptors is a woman aged 45 to 65 with COVID-19, enrolled during active disease. Each CDR3 is given with its conserved first and last residue. D genes are given only for firm matches. Expanded clones are given a class, and other clones once, few, many or no size at all.

>TRBV11-1|.|TRBJ2-2|.
CASIVDRNTGELFF
TGTGCCAGCATCGTGGACAGGAACACCGGGGAGCTGTTTTTT
>TRBV5-1|TRBD1|TRBJ2-5|.
CARFGTGKETQYF
TGCGCCAGATTCGGGACAGGGAAAGAGACCCAGTACTTC
>TRBV5-1|.|TRBJ1-1|.
CASSPDSANTEAFF
TGCGCCAGCAGCCCGGACAGTGCGAACACTGAAGCTTTCTTT
>TRBV7-9|TRBD1|TRBJ2-7|.
CASSPRDSLYEQYF
TGTGCCAGCAGCCCCCGGGACAGTCTTTACGAGCAGTACTTC
>TRBV29-1|TRBD2|TRBJ2-1|.
CSVEGLAGGSSSYNEQFF
TGCAGCGTCGAAGGACTAGCGGGGGGGTCCAGCTCCTACAATGAGCAGTTCTTC
>TRBV7-9|TRBD1|TRBJ1-1|.
CASSLRQGNTEAFF
TGTGCCAGCAGCTTACGACAGGGGAACACTGAAGCTTTCTTT
>TRBV6-1|.|TRBJ1-2|.
CASSEIRTGIRYGYTF
TGTGCCAGCAGTGAAATACGCACCGGGATCCGCTATGGCTACACCTTC
>TRBV3-1/TRBV3-2|.|TRBJ2-5|.
CASSQDWPGRETQYF
TGTGCCAGCAGCCAAGATTGGCCAGGGAGGGAGACCCAGTACTTC
>TRBV19|TRBD1|TRBJ1-2|.
CASSPFLRDRGLMVEGYTF
TGTGCCAGTAGTCCTTTTCTCCGGGACAGGGGTTTGATGGTAGAAGGCTACACCTTC
>TRBV19|.|TRBJ2-3|.
CASSPRTGGRDPTDTQYF
TGTGCCAGTAGTCCCAGAACTGGCGGGCGGGATCCCACAGATACGCAGTATTTT
>TRBV5-4|TRBD1|TRBJ2-7|.
CASSPGTGGLGEQYF
TGTGCCAGCAGCCCCGGGACAGGGGGCTTAGGGGAGCAGTACTTC
>TRBV6-4|TRBD1|TRBJ2-2|once
CASSRGSTGELFF
TGTGCCAGCAGCAGGGGGTCTACCGGGGAGCTGTTTTTT
>TRBV29-1|.|TRBJ1-1|.
CSVGSRLNTEAFF
TGCAGCGTTGGGTCCAGGCTGAACACTGAAGCTTTCTTT
>TRBV5-6|TRBD1|TRBJ1-6|.
CASSFGTDNSPLHF
TGTGCCAGCAGCTTCGGGACAGATAATTCACCCCTCCACTTT
>TRBV7-7|TRBD1|TRBJ1-5|.
CASSPSPDREGQPQHF
TGTGCCAGCAGCCCCTCGCCGGACAGGGAGGGTCAGCCCCAGCATTTT
>TRBV19|TRBD1|TRBJ1-1|once
CASRAPDRGDTEAFF
TGTGCCAGTAGGGCCCCTGACAGGGGAGACACTGAAGCTTTCTTT
>TRBV27|TRBD1|TRBJ2-1|.
CASSWAAGGEYNEQFF
TGTGCCAGCAGTTGGGCCGCAGGGGGCGAATACAATGAGCAGTTCTTC
>TRBV27|.|TRBJ1-5|.
CASSLSGRLSNQPQHF
TGTGCCAGCAGTTTATCGGGCAGATTGAGCAATCAGCCCCAGCATTTT
>TRBV6-6|.|TRBJ1-2|.
CASSYSVGDYGYTF
TGTGCCAGCAGTTACTCCGTAGGGGACTATGGCTACACCTTC
>TRBV4-1|.|TRBJ1-1|.
CASSPGQNTEAFF
TGCGCCAGCAGCCCCGGACAGAACACTGAAGCTTTCTTT
>TRBV27|TRBD2|TRBJ2-1|.
CASSFGGFDNEQFF
TGTGCCAGCAGTTTCGGGGGGTTCGACAATGAGCAGTTCTTC
>TRBV5-3|TRBD1|TRBJ1-6|.
CARSRDRPVFGDSPLHF
TGTGCCAGAAGCCGGGACAGGCCCGTATTCGGGGATTCACCCCTCCACTTT
>TRBV28|.|TRBJ2-2|.
CASRFTGNTGELFF
TGTGCCAGCAGGTTCACAGGGAACACCGGGGAGCTGTTTTTT
>TRBV4-3|TRBD2|TRBJ2-1|.
CASSQDRSGGPYNEQFF
TGCGCCAGCAGCCAAGACCGAAGCGGGGGGCCCTACAATGAGCAGTTCTTC
>TRBV12-5|.|TRBJ1-2|.
CASGLFGIYGYTF
TGTGCTAGTGGTTTGTTCGGGATCTATGGCTACACCTTC
>TRBV3-1/TRBV3-2|TRBD1|TRBJ1-6|.
CASNRRDRENSPLHF
TGTGCCAGCAACCGACGGGACAGGGAAAATTCACCCCTCCACTTT
>TRBV25-1|TRBD1|TRBJ1-1|.
CASSEYGTDIEAFF
TGTGCCAGCAGTGAATACGGGACAGACATAGAAGCTTTCTTT
>TRBV14|.|TRBJ1-2|.
CASSQQATYGYTF
TGTGCCAGCAGCCAACAAGCCACCTATGGCTACACCTTC
>TRBV6-5|.|TRBJ1-2|.
CASSYTRNYGYTF
TGTGCCAGCAGCTACACGAGAAACTATGGCTACACCTTC
>TRBV4-2|.|TRBJ2-3|.
CASSRSLRGDTQYF
TGTGCCAGCAGCCGTAGCCTTCGCGGAGATACGCAGTATTTT
>TRBV2|.|TRBJ1-5|.
CASRRGSESNQPQHF
TGTGCCAGCAGGCGGGGGTCGGAGAGCAATCAGCCCCAGCATTTT
>TRBV2|.|TRBJ2-4|once
CASSAWGDAKNIQYF
TGTGCCAGCAGCGCGTGGGGGGATGCCAAAAACATTCAGTACTTC
>TRBV19|.|TRBJ1-3|.
CASSYSGFVAGNTIYF
TGTGCCAGTAGTTACTCAGGGTTCGTGGCTGGAAACACCATATATTTT
>TRBV19|TRBD1|TRBJ1-4|.
CASSYNTGTDNEKLFF
TGTGCCAGTAGCTACAACACCGGGACAGATAATGAAAAACTGTTTTTT
>TRBV7-2|.|TRBJ2-3|.
CASSSPITSTDTQYF
TGTGCCAGCAGCTCCCCTATAACTAGCACAGATACGCAGTATTTT
>TRBV6-5|TRBD1|TRBJ1-1|.
CASCIDPGQGEAFF
TGTGCCAGCTGCATAGACCCGGGACAGGGGGAAGCTTTCTTT
>TRBV11-3|.|TRBJ2-5|.
CASSPQQETQYF
TGTGCCAGCAGCCCACAGCAAGAGACCCAGTACTTC
>TRBV6-1|.|TRBJ2-5|.
CASSEGWAKETQYF
TGTGCCAGCAGTGAAGGGTGGGCTAAAGAGACCCAGTACTTC
>TRBV19|TRBD1|TRBJ1-5|.
CASLLTGGNQPQHF
TGTGCCAGTCTCTTGACAGGGGGCAATCAGCCCCAGCATTTT
>TRBV19|TRBD1|TRBJ1-1|.
CASSPQGLNTEAFF
TGTGCCAGTAGCCCACAGGGGCTGAACACTGAAGCTTTCTTT
>TRBV6-5|.|TRBJ1-1|.
CASSPGNTEAFF
TGTGCCAGCAGCCCGGGGAACACTGAAGCTTTCTTT
>TRBV4-3|.|TRBJ2-1|.
CASSQRSNEQFF
TGCGCCAGCAGCCAAAGGAGCAATGAGCAGTTCTTC
>TRBV2|TRBD1|TRBJ1-1|.
CASSPEGQRTEAFF
TGTGCCAGCAGTCCAGAGGGACAGAGGACTGAAGCTTTCTTT
>TRBV30|TRBD1|TRBJ1-2|.
CACRGHNYGYTF
TGTGCCTGCAGGGGGCATAACTATGGCTACACCTTC
>TRBV15|TRBD1|TRBJ1-3|.
CATSPILGQLSPGNTIYF
TGTGCCACCAGCCCGATCCTGGGACAGTTATCTCCTGGAAACACCATATATTTT
>TRBV6-2/TRBV6-3|.|TRBJ1-1|.
CASSYGGTQNTEAFF
TGTGCCAGCAGTTACGGTGGGACACAGAACACTGAAGCTTTCTTT
>TRBV19|TRBD1|TRBJ1-2|.
CASSIDREYGYTF
TGTGCCAGTAGTATCGACAGGGAATATGGCTACACCTTC
>TRBV11-2|.|TRBJ1-1|.
CASSLGPDTEAFF
TGTGCCAGCAGCTTAGGTCCAGACACTGAAGCTTTCTTT
>TRBV12-3/TRBV12-4|.|TRBJ1-1|.
CASSREPNTEAFF
TGTGCCAGCAGCAGGGAACCGAACACTGAAGCTTTCTTT
>TRBV30|.|TRBJ2-5|.
CAWSPGPPGETQYF
TGTGCCTGGAGTCCGGGCCCACCGGGGGAGACCCAGTACTTC
>TRBV4-1|.|TRBJ1-2|.
CASSQDQEDPGGYTF
TGCGCCAGCAGCCAAGACCAGGAGGATCCTGGCGGCTACACCTTC
>TRBV7-6|TRBD1|TRBJ1-5|.
CASSPGQGVYQPQHF
TGTGCCAGCAGCCCGGGACAGGGTGTTTATCAGCCCCAGCATTTT
>TRBV21-1|.|TRBJ1-5|.
CASSKAKGQGHRQPQHF
TGTGCCAGCAGCAAAGCGAAGGGGCAGGGGCATCGACAGCCCCAGCATTTT